The T cell receptor (beta chain) under discussion was sequenced for a study of CD8 T cells in Susac syndrome. Study-wide background: There were six sequenced Susac syndrome patients with active disease and 8 or 9 in remission.

The ends were cut back, 2 bases at V and 1 base at J, with 10 bases in the middle. This CDR3 contains 15 residues. Per germline, CDR1 KGHDR and CDR2 SFDVKD. This clonotype was recorded only once. Its antigen is not known. Reverse transcription used about 0.45 to 1 ug RNA and random hexamers. Each CDR3 protein is one row after TCRdb ran MiXCR on the immunoSEQ multiplex PCR reads. The data show some 140,000 distinct CDR3 sequences, approximately 95% seen once. Notes on the study in general: As acknowledged by the study, its TCR sequencing and HLA analysis included a relatively small number of individuals.

Input material: CD8+ T cells from PBMCs. This chain connects TRBV24-1 to TRBJ2-5; D is undetermined. The TCR originated in a human donor with Susac syndrome. CDR3 DNA sequence: TGTGCCACCAGTGATTCTACAGTAGTCCAAGAGACCCAGTACTTC. Translating gives CATSDSTVVQETQYF.